The rows below give T cell receptor beta chains drawn from one sample of a study of T cell changes during pregnancy in multiple sclerosis. Data came from immunoSEQ multiplex PCR; TCRdb stores just in-frame clones and leaves some out. The sample consists of about 59,000 clones, over 80% of them appearing once. Sample: peripheral blood, taken in the second trimester of pregnancy. The receptors were sampled from a female donor in good health, enrolled as a control in a pregnancy study. CDR3s include the opening cysteine and the closing phenylalanine or tryptophan. The D gene is left open where the match is weak.

.,TRBJ1-2,TRBV5-1,CASSVTANYGYTF
.,TRBJ1-1,TRBV18,CASSPISGNTEAFF
TRBD1,TRBJ2-7,TRBV7-8,CASSLLTPGQGNYEQYF
TRBD2,TRBJ2-3,TRBV4-2,CASSQAQLAGVTDTQYF
TRBD2,TRBJ2-1,TRBV10-3,CAISESMASGDYNEQFF
.,TRBJ2-1,TRBV5-6,CASRLFNNEQFF
.,TRBJ2-1,TRBV9,CASSGRGSGHYNEQFF
TRBD2,TRBJ2-1,TRBV6-4,CASSLGTSGNEQFF
TRBD2,TRBJ2-5,TRBV7-9,CASSRTSGAFVQETQYF
.,TRBJ2-1,TRBV11-2,CASSLAPVEGQFF
TRBD1,TRBJ2-4,TRBV10-3,CAIGTGGTKNIQYF
TRBD2,TRBJ2-5,TRBV7-3,CASSPTPGGWETQYF
TRBD1,TRBJ1-2,TRBV5-6,CASRGEQGAWSGYTF
TRBD2,TRBJ2-3,TRBV18,CASSLSGGATQYF
TRBD1,TRBJ2-3,TRBV10-1,CASSSGQGRTDTQYF
.,TRBJ1-3,TRBV15,CATSRGVFSGNTIYF
TRBD2,TRBJ2-5,TRBV6-6,CASSTLTLAGGETQYF
.,TRBJ1-5,TRBV6-6,CASRKQGDQPQHF
.,TRBJ2-1,TRBV4-3,CASSQDLAFLSYNEQFF
TRBD1,TRBJ2-3,TRBV19,CASSLAVGQGPWTQYF
.,TRBJ2-2,TRBV7-9,CASSPQGFGELFF
TRBD1,TRBJ1-2,TRBV19,CASLDRGGTYGYTF